The 24 T cell receptor beta chains below come from one sample, sequenced in a study of tumor and adjacent non-tumor tissue in lung cancer. A modified ARM-PCR protocol with three rounds of nested PCR amplified TCRbeta. Via MiXCR, TCRdb re-called the multiplex PCR reads, giving one row per CDR3 protein. The sample lists 75,000 to 95,000 distinct CDR3 sequences, more than 75% occurring once. RNA was extracted from bulk tissue without any cell sorting. The normal lung tissue was taken more than 3 cm from the tumor edge. The sample comprised distant non-tumor lung tissue. These receptors all come from a woman aged 45 to 65 with non-small cell lung cancer.

The rearrangement links TRBV19 to TRBJ2-3, with TRBD2 matching 7 bases. CDR3 length equals 18 residues. Trimming removed 3 bases from V and 3 bases from J; junction bases left unmatched: 15. Germline V gene sequence: CDR1 LNHDA, CDR2 SQIVND (reference sequence). The CDR3 DNA reads TGTGCCAGTAGTATTTTTGCGGGAGACGGACGTGGAACAGATACGCAGTATTTT. Amino acid sequence: CASSIFAGDGRGTDTQYF.

The rearrangement links TRBV7-8 to TRBJ2-7; no clear D. Trimming pared 6 bases from V and 3 bases from J, leaving 12 bases between. Germline V gene lookup returns CDR1 SGHVS and CDR2 FQNEAQ. CDR3 length: 13 residues. The CDR3 sequence is CASRSADGYEQYF. In DNA, the CDR3 is TGTGCCAGCAGGTCAGCCGACGGCTACGAGCAGTACTTC.

The CDR3 spells CASSSQTGTSTYNEQFF. Here the CDR3 DNA reads TGTGCCAGCAGCTCACAAACCGGGACTAGCACCTACAATGAGCAGTTCTTC. This chain uses TRBV7-2 with TRBJ2-1; 9 bases map to TRBD2. CDR3 length equals 17 residues. The V segment lost 4 bases and the J segment 2 bases; nucleotides outside the gene matches: 9. The germline V gene has CDR1 SGHTA and CDR2 FQGNSA.

The chain couples TRBV21-1 to TRBJ1-5; the table's D call, TRBD1, has no DNA check behind it. The DNA end lines up better with TRBJ2-3; the J call may be wrong. TRBV21-1 is labeled a pseudogene. The length of the CDR3 is 14 residues. CDR3 bases: TGTGCCAGCAGACGGACATTAAGAGGTCAGCCCCAGTATTTT. This sequence encodes CASRRTLRGQPQYF.

Turning to this clonotype: A much larger clone lies one base from this, so it may be a read error. The genes are TRBV7-9 and TRBJ1-6; D is ambiguous. Germline V gene lookup returns CDR1 SEHNR and CDR2 FQNEAQ (reference sequence). This CDR3 region has 13 residues. This CDR3 reads CVSSRPGNSPLHF. The CDR3 bases are TGTGTCAGCAGCCGCCCGGGGAATTCACCCCTCCACTTT. The full variable domain, with the rest looked up from reference TRBV7-9 and TRBJ1-6, is DTGVSQNPRHKITKRGQNVTFRCDPISEHNRLYWYRQTLGQGPEFLTYFQNEAQLEKSRLLSDRFSAERPKGSFSTLEIQRTEQGDSAMYLCVSSRPGNSPLHFGNGTRLTVT.

This clonotype was recorded only once. The junction departs from germline at one end; a sequencing error may be responsible. The rearrangement links TRBV11-2 to TRBJ2-1; 8 bases are a match to TRBD1. Germline V CDR1 and CDR2: SGHAT, FQNNGV. The CDR3 is made up of 16 amino acids. For the CDR3, the DNA is TGTGCCAGCAACTTAGAGGCGGGACAGGACATGAATGAGCAGTTCTTC. Amino acids: CASNLEAGQDMNEQFF.

A note on this clonotype: A read error may produce the germline difference seen at one junction end. The V gene is TRBV12-5, the J gene TRBJ2-2, with D possibly TRBD2 on 5 matching bases. This CDR3 region has 17 residues. Germline V gene data show CDR1 as LGHNT and CDR2 as FRNRAP. CDR3 in DNA: TGTGCTAGTGGTTCGGCTCGTAGCGAAGACCCCACCGGGGAACTGTTTTTT. Its translation is CASGSARSEDPTGELFF.

A word on this clonotype: An end of the junction differs from the germline gene, which may be a read error. The chain employs TRBV11-3 and TRBJ1-1; TRBD1 matches at 8 bases. Per the germline V gene, CDR1 is SGHNT and CDR2 is YENEEA. The CDR3 totals 15 residues. The CDR3 DNA sequence: TGTGCCAGCAGCTTACGATGGACAGGGAAGTCTGAAGTTTTCTTT. It translates to CASSLRWTGKSEVFF.

This clonotype was seen repeatedly, ten times or more. V gene TRBV7-8 combines with J gene TRBJ2-7; 11 bases map to TRBD1. The CDR3 is 14 residues long. Germline values: CDR1 SGHVS, CDR2 FQNEAQ. The ends lost 3 bases at V and 2 bases at J; junction bases unmatched: 0. CDR3 nucleotides: TGTGCCAGCAGCTTGGACAGGGGGCCCTACGAGCAGTACTTC. Its translation is CASSLDRGPYEQYF.

This clonotype occurred once. Here the CDR3 omits its conserved ending phenylalanine or tryptophan, so a read error is the likely source. The DNA is left out, because the CDR3 cannot be placed on it with certainty; the CDR3 is given as TCRdb lists it. The chain has TRBV29-1 and TRBJ2-5; the table's D call, TRBD2, was not checked against the DNA. The CDR3 is 14 amino acids long, termini counted. Germline lookup yields CDR1 SQVTM and CDR2 ANQGSEA. CDR3 protein: CSVEDGSSGETQHL.

A word on this clonotype: A read error may account for a junction end that differs from germline. This chain joins TRBV29-1 and TRBJ2-2, with 7 nucleotides matching TRBD1. Germline V lookup: CDR1 SQVTM, CDR2 ANQGSEA. The CDR3 loop spans 14 amino acids. The CDR3 region has the DNA TGCAGCATTTCCCCGGGACAGAACACTGGGGAGCTGTTTTTT. Residues: CSISPGQNTGELFF.

To note about this clonotype: The junction differs from germline at one of its ends, possibly a read error. V and J are TRBV11-2 and TRBJ1-6; 7 bases align to TRBD1. The CDR3 is 14 residues long. Germline-derived CDR1 and CDR2 are SGHAT and FQNNGV. In DNA, the CDR3 is TGTGCCAGCAGCTTTCGGACAGGTGAACCACCCCTCCATTTT. Its protein product is CASSFRTGEPPLHF.

The chain uses TRBV5-6 and TRBJ2-7; a possible D gene is TRBD1 (6 bases). Trimming stripped 8 bases from V and 3 bases from J, with 15 bases between. CDR3 size: 13 residues. The germline V gene encodes CDR1 SGHDT and CDR2 YYEEEE. CDR3 region: CARRGRDIYEQYF. The DNA for the CDR3 is TGTGCCAGACGCGGCAGGGACATCTACGAGCAGTACTTC.

With regard to this clonotype: One end of the junction is discordant with germline, which a read error may explain. The V gene is TRBV4-1, the J gene TRBJ1-6, with D perhaps matching TRBD1 (5 bases). CDR1 is MGHRA and CDR2 is YSYEKL in the germline V gene. This CDR3 has 16 amino acids. CDR3: CASNQADNSYNSPFHF. CDR3 DNA sequence: TGCGCCAGTAACCAAGCGGACAACTCCTATAATTCACCCTTCCACTTT.

The chain uses TRBV6-1 and TRBJ2-3, with D hard to call. Germline values: CDR1 MNHNS, CDR2 SASEGT. The CDR3 runs to 13 residues. The ends were cut back, 6 bases at V and 4 bases at J, with 11 bases in the middle. CDR3 sequence (DNA): TGTGCCAGCAGCAGGAACTTCGCAGATACGCAGTATTTT. It translates to CASSRNFADTQYF.

Comments on this clonotype: The junction differs from germline at one of its ends, possibly a read error. The CDR3 protein is CASNLSGSTNERYF. The CDR3 bases are TGTGCCAGTAACTTGAGCGGGAGTACCAACGAGCGGTACTTC. The rearrangement uses TRBV11-2 and TRBJ2-7; 8 bases fit TRBD2. Germline CDR1 and CDR2: SGHAT and FQNNGV. The CDR3 totals 14 residues.

This clonotype came up many times. The chain links TRBV2 to TRBJ2-1; D is possibly TRBD1 or TRBD2 (5 bases each). CDR1 and CDR2 from the germline V gene are SNHLY and FYNNEI. Trimming took 9 bases from V and 7 from J, leaving 13 bases between them. This CDR3 has 12 residues. The CDR3 nucleotides are TGTGCCAGTGGGGACGGCCGGAATGAGCAGTTCTTC. This encodes CASGDGRNEQFF.

J is TRBJ2-1 and V is TRBV29-1, with 10 bases that match TRBD2. This CDR3 spans 13 amino acids. With V trimmed by 7 bases and J by 12 bases, 12 bases remained unmatched. CDR1 and CDR2 (germline): SQVTM, ANQGSEA. CDR3 protein: CSAKEREGCGQFF. The CDR3 DNA follows: TGCAGCGCCAAGGAGCGGGAGGGTTGTGGGCAGTTCTTC.

A note on this clonotype: The junction differs from germline at one of its ends, possibly a read error. V and J are TRBV11-2 and TRBJ2-7; TRBD1 is a possible D gene (5 bases). The CDR3 totals 14 residues. From germline, CDR1 is SGHAT and CDR2 FQNNGV. In nucleotides, the CDR3 is TGTGCCAGCAGCCCGACGGACAATGCCTACGAGCAGTGCTTC. It yields the protein CASSPTDNAYEQCF.

This clonotype has a handful of counts. A much larger clone lies a single base off, so this may be a read error. The rearrangement links TRBV6-1 to TRBJ1-2; unclear D gene. The CDR3 loop spans 16 amino acids. Germline V CDR1 and CDR2: MNHNS, SASEGT. The CDR3 DNA follows: TGTGCCAGCAGTGAAGGCCCCTCGGCCCCTTTCTATGACTACACCTTC. It specifies CASSEGPSAPFYDYTF.

V usage is TRBV18 and J usage is TRBJ2-1; the D gene is possibly TRBD1 (5 bases). CDR1 is KGHSH, CDR2 LQKENI, per germline. V dropped 1 base and J dropped 0 bases, with 10 bases sitting between them. The length of the CDR3 is 16 residues. The CDR3 is CASSPRGAVSYNEQFF. DNA for the CDR3: TGTGCCAGCTCACCACGGGGCGCTGTCTCCTACAATGAGCAGTTCTTC.

This clonotype has more than one count but fewer than ten. CDR3 DNA: TGTGTCGGCCCCCCACACGGGCTAGCGGGAGTTAAAGGCTACAATGAGCAGTTCTTC. Amino acids: CVGPPHGLAGVKGYNEQFF. This chain connects TRBV19 to TRBJ2-1, with 10 bases fitting TRBD2. Germline assignment: CDR1 LNHDA and CDR2 SQIVND (reference sequence). The CDR3 has 19 residues.

V gene TRBV28 combines with J gene TRBJ2-3; D is possibly TRBD2 (5 bases). Trimming removed 2 bases from V and 1 base from J, with 19 bases in between. There are 18 residues in the CDR3. CDR1 and CDR2 (germline): MDHEN, SYDVKM. CDR3 residues: CASSLGGIPHEGTDTQYF. The CDR3 nucleotides read TGTGCCAGCAGTTTAGGAGGTATTCCCCACGAGGGCACAGATACGCAGTATTTT.

Turning to this clonotype: In this CDR3 the conserved last residue, phenylalanine or tryptophan, is missing, so a read error is likely. This chain links TRBV20-1 with TRBJ2-7, with a tentative D call TRBD2 (6 bases). V was cut by 3 bases and J by 7 bases, with 19 bases left in between. This CDR3 spans 14 amino acids. Germline-derived CDR1 and CDR2 are DFQATT and SNEGSKA (reference sequence). In DNA, the CDR3 is TGCAGTGCTAGGGCGGCCAGTGGTGCGGGAGAGCAGTACATC. Protein sequence: CSARAASGAGEQYI.